This passage covers 32 T cell receptor beta chains from one sample sequenced in a study of blood T cell repertoires in COVID-19. Sequenced by immunoSEQ multiplex PCR; TCRdb stores in-frame clones only, minus some. This sample carries 100,000 to 150,000 clones, roughly 84% of them seen once, and the ten largest clones take roughly 1.2%. Sequenced: peripheral blood. The receptors derive from a woman aged 80 or over with acute or convalescent COVID-19.

The CDR3 protein is CASTLKGTGGNSPLHF. Here the CDR3 DNA reads TGTGCCAGCACCTTGAAAGGGACAGGGGGTAATTCACCCCTCCACTTT. The rearrangement joins TRBV11-2 to TRBJ1-6, with TRBD1 matching 11 bases. J lost 6 bases, V lost 7 bases, and 8 bases had no gene match. Germline CDR1 and CDR2: SGHAT and FQNNGV. This CDR3 contains 16 residues.

The CDR3 region has the DNA TGTGCCAGCAGCCGGGAGACCCAGTACTTC. As protein: CASSRETQYF. J is TRBJ2-5 and V is TRBV11-2; D not certain. The CDR3 contains 10 residues. CDR1 is SGHAT, CDR2 FQNNGV, per germline. The V gene lost 5 bases and the J gene lost 5 bases, with 3 bases spanning the gap.

The V gene is TRBV2, the J gene TRBJ1-5; TRBD1 matches at 8 bases. The CDR3 length is 14 residues. Germline-derived CDR1 and CDR2 are SNHLY and FYNNEI. The junction had 7 bases not matched to a gene; V was cut back by 9 bases and J by 3 bases. The CDR3 DNA reads TGTGCCAGTGGGCTCAGGGGGCTCAATCAGCCCCAGCATTTT. It translates to CASGLRGLNQPQHF.

J is TRBJ2-7 and V is TRBV4-2; 10 bases match TRBD2. Germline CDR1 reads LGHNA; CDR2 reads YNFKEQ. This CDR3 has 17 residues. V was clipped by 4 bases and J by 5 bases; unmatched bases: 14. The CDR3 bases are TGTGCCAGCAGCCCCAGGGTTGGTAGCGGGAGGAGCCACGAGCAGTACTTC. It specifies CASSPRVGSGRSHEQYF.

J is TRBJ2-7 and V is TRBV5-8; 13 bases match TRBD2. Germline V lookup: CDR1 SGHTS, CDR2 YDEGEE. The CDR3 sequence is 15 residues long. After removal of 4 bases from V and 6 bases from J, the junction contained 7 bases not matched to a gene. This CDR3 reads CASSTWTSGSGEQYF. The DNA of the CDR3 is TGTGCCAGCAGCACATGGACTAGCGGGAGTGGCGAGCAGTACTTC.

V gene TRBV20-1 combines with J gene TRBJ2-7, with 7 bases fitting TRBD1. The V gene's germline CDR1 is DFQATT and CDR2 SNEGSKA (reference sequence). The J segment lost 7 bases and the V segment lost 6 bases, leaving 6 bases of the junction unmatched. This CDR3 spans 11 amino acids. This CDR3 reads CSARQGGEQYF. The CDR3 DNA reads TGCAGTGCAAGACAGGGTGGGGAGCAGTACTTC.

The rearrangement links TRBV28 to TRBJ1-5; 7 bases are a match to TRBD1. Germline CDR1 and CDR2: MDHEN and SYDVKM. V was pared by 5 bases and J by 6 bases, with 16 bases of the junction left unmatched. This CDR3 contains 17 residues. The CDR3 loop is CASSGPVGGRGFQPQHF. The CDR3 nucleotides read TGTGCCAGCAGTGGGCCCGTGGGGGGCAGGGGGTTTCAGCCCCAGCATTTT. The full variable domain, with the rest looked up from reference TRBV28 and TRBJ1-5, is DVKVTQSSRYLVKRTGEKVFLECVQDMDHENMFWYRQDPGLGLRLIYFSYDVKMKEKGDIPEGYSVSREKKERFSLILESASTNQTSMYLCASSGPVGGRGFQPQHFGDGTRLSIL.

The V and J genes are TRBV7-3 and TRBJ1-4; TRBD1 agrees at 9 bases. V shed 5 bases and J 8 bases; nucleotides not matched to a gene: 3. The V gene's germline CDR1 is SGHTA and CDR2 FQGTGA. The CDR3 length is 13 residues. The CDR3 spells CASSLGTGEKLFF. The CDR3 DNA reads as TGTGCCAGCAGCCTGGGGACAGGGGAAAAACTGTTTTTT.

The gene calls are TRBV28 and TRBJ1-2, with 7 bases identical to TRBD1. Germline loops: CDR1 MDHEN, CDR2 SYDVKM. The CDR3 totals 13 residues. V lost 7 bases to trimming and J lost 2 bases; unmatched junction nucleotides: 4. CDR3 DNA sequence: TGTGCCAGCATCAAAGGGGGCAACTATGGCTACACCTTC. Its protein is CASIKGGNYGYTF.

The chain employs TRBV2 and TRBJ1-4; 9 bases are a match to TRBD1. Germline V gives CDR1 SNHLY, CDR2 FYNNEI. CDR3 length: 14 amino acids. With V trimmed by 7 bases and J by 7 bases, 7 bases remained unmatched. This chain's CDR3 is CASKLQGQGEKLFF. In DNA form, the CDR3 reads TGTGCCAGCAAACTACAGGGACAGGGTGAAAAACTGTTTTTT.

The genes are TRBV12-3 or TRBV12-4 and TRBJ1-2; D gene unclear. Deletions cut 2 bases from V and 4 bases from J, with 8 bases between. The CDR3 spans 13 residues. The CDR3 sequence: CASSLRQAYGYTF. CDR3 coding DNA: TGTGCCAGCAGTTTACGGCAGGCCTATGGCTACACCTTC.

The chain uses TRBV2 and TRBJ1-5; TRBD1 agrees at 8 bases. The V gene's germline CDR1 is SNHLY and CDR2 FYNNEI. V lost 8 bases to trimming and J lost 5 bases; unmatched junction nucleotides: 8. The length of the CDR3 is 14 residues. This chain's CDR3 is CASSLGQGDQPQHF. The CDR3 DNA sequence: TGTGCCAGCTCCCTAGGACAGGGCGATCAGCCCCAGCATTTT.

The V call is TRBV19, the J call TRBJ1-5, with TRBD1 matching 7 bases. V was pared by 6 bases and J by 4 bases, with 6 bases of the junction left unmatched. Germline V CDR1 and CDR2: LNHDA, SQIVND (reference sequence). This CDR3 spans 14 amino acids. DNA for the CDR3: TGTGCCAGTAGCGAGACAGGGTGGAATCAGCCCCAGCATTTT. Its translation is CASSETGWNQPQHF.

The rearrangement links TRBV28 to TRBJ2-5; 8 nucleotides agree with TRBD2. CDR1 MDHEN and CDR2 SYDVKM come from the germline V gene. CDR3 length: 14 amino acids. The V gene end was trimmed by 6 bases and the J gene end by 6 bases; junction bases not matched to a gene: 9. The CDR3 DNA follows: TGTGCCAGCAGCTCCGCGGGGGGCGGCAAGACCCAGTACTTC. It translates to CASSSAGGGKTQYF.

This chain joins TRBV12-5 and TRBJ1-1, with 7 bases lining up with TRBD1. There are 12 residues in the CDR3. Trimming cost V 4 bases and J 8 bases; bases outside gene matches: 4. Germline V gene sequence: CDR1 LGHNT, CDR2 FRNRAP. The CDR3 is CASGSGGLEAFF. DNA for the CDR3: TGTGCTAGTGGTTCAGGGGGACTGGAAGCTTTCTTT.

The chain recombines TRBV6-5 with TRBJ1-4; 10 nucleotides match TRBD1. J was trimmed by 10 bases and V by 2 bases; bases with no gene match: 10. Germline assignment: CDR1 MNHEY and CDR2 SVGAGI. The CDR3 has 16 amino acids. The CDR3 sequence: CASSYGQGETYGKLFF. The CDR3 nucleotides read TGTGCCAGCAGTTACGGACAGGGGGAGACCTATGGAAAACTGTTTTTT.

This clone was seen only once. The chain joins TRBV6-5 to TRBJ1-1, with D uncertain. Deletions cut 2 bases from V and 0 bases from J, with 13 bases between. This CDR3 spans 16 amino acids. Germline CDR1 and CDR2: MNHEY and SVGAGI. CDR3 loop: CASSYERADLNTEAFF. The CDR3 DNA reads as TGTGCCAGCAGTTACGAGAGGGCGGACTTGAACACTGAAGCTTTCTTT.

The chain combines TRBV4-1 with TRBJ1-1, with D unclear. V lost 0 bases and J lost 5, with 19 bases in between. The CDR3 consists of 17 residues. Germline values: CDR1 MGHRA, CDR2 YSYEKL. The CDR3 bases are TGCGCCAGCAGCCAAGAATCTTCGGCCTTCAGGAGGACTGAAGCTTTCTTT. Amino acid sequence: CASSQESSAFRRTEAFF.

This chain links TRBV9 with TRBJ1-4; D remains unclear. Germline V CDR1 and CDR2: SGDLS, YYNGEE. This CDR3 is built from 14 residues. Trimming removed 0 bases at V and 5 bases at J, with 8 bases between. CDR3 nucleotides: TGTGCCAGCAGCGTAGGACCGGGGAATGAAAAACTGTTTTTT. It encodes CASSVGPGNEKLFF.

The rearrangement links TRBV7-2 to TRBJ1-3, with no clear D. Germline CDR1 and CDR2: SGHTA and FQGNSA. Trimming took 3 bases from V and 4 from J, leaving 7 bases between them. This CDR3 has 13 residues. DNA of the CDR3: TGTGCCAGCAGCTTTAACTGGGGAAACACCATATATTTT. Its translation: CASSFNWGNTIYF.

This chain links TRBV19 with TRBJ1-5; 8 nucleotides match TRBD1. This CDR3 contains 12 residues. The ends lost 8 bases at V and 6 bases at J; junction bases unmatched: 3. CDR1 and CDR2 (germline): LNHDA, SQIVND (reference sequence). The CDR3 loop is CASRDRGQPQHF. The CDR3 nucleotides are TGTGCCAGTCGTGACAGGGGTCAGCCCCAGCATTTT.

This rearrangement joins TRBV19 to TRBJ1-3; D perhaps matches TRBD1 (5 bases). The CDR3 loop spans 15 amino acids. The V gene's germline CDR1 is LNHDA and CDR2 SQIVND (reference sequence). V lost 6 bases and J 0 bases, leaving 12 bases between the germline ends. The CDR3 protein is CASSTGLISGNTIYF. For the CDR3, the DNA is TGTGCCAGTAGCACGGGACTGATCTCTGGAAACACCATATATTTT.

This chain links TRBV7-3 with TRBJ2-1; tentative D call: TRBD1 (7 bases). Between the trimmed V and J ends, which lost 0 bases and 0 bases, there was a span of 18 bases. The CDR3 length is 19 residues. Germline CDR1 SGHTA, CDR2 FQGTGA. The CDR3 here is CASSLTGGLGLSSYNEQFF. The CDR3 region has the DNA TGTGCCAGCAGCTTAACAGGGGGCTTGGGACTCAGCTCCTACAATGAGCAGTTCTTC.

With regard to this clone: At one of its ends the junction is not consistent with the germline gene, which may arise from a read error. The rearrangement links TRBV6-5 to TRBJ1-5; the match to TRBD1 covers 7 bases. This CDR3 contains 14 residues. Germline V CDR1 and CDR2: MNHEY, SVGAGI. The CDR3 DNA reads as TGTGCCAGCGGCCCGGGACAGCGCAATCGGCCCCAGCATTTT. Protein sequence: CASGPGQRNRPQHF.

The chain joins TRBV27 to TRBJ2-7; TRBD1 is a possible D gene (6 bases). V was cut by 3 bases and J by 2 bases, with 17 bases left in between. Germline-derived CDR1 and CDR2 are MNHEY and SMNVEV (reference sequence). The CDR3 is 16 amino acids. DNA for the CDR3: TGTGCCAGCAGTTTTATTCGGGGCCAGGGGACCTACGAGCAGTACTTC. It yields the protein CASSFIRGQGTYEQYF.

The V gene is TRBV15, the J gene TRBJ1-3; D not certain. The CDR3 totals 16 residues. The V and J ends lost 5 bases and 1 base respectively, with 15 bases between them. Germline V gives CDR1 LNHNV, CDR2 YYDKDF (reference sequence). The CDR3 is CATSARRQISGNTIYF. Written as DNA, the CDR3 is TGTGCCACCAGCGCGCGGAGGCAGATATCTGGAAACACCATATATTTT.

This chain links TRBV5-1 with TRBJ1-1; D is unclear. Germline loops: CDR1 SGHRS, CDR2 YFSETQ. The CDR3 runs to 12 residues. V lost 4 bases and J lost 3, with 7 bases in between. CDR3 DNA: TGCGCCAGCAGCCGAGGTGACACTGAAGCTTTCTTT. Its translation is CASSRGDTEAFF.

This chain connects TRBV18 to TRBJ2-7, with 12 positions matching TRBD2. Germline V lookup: CDR1 KGHSH, CDR2 LQKENI. The CDR3 loop spans 14 amino acids. Trimming cost V 6 bases and J 3 bases; bases outside gene matches: 3. CDR3 bases: TGTGCCAGCTCTCGGACTAGCGGGGTCTACGAGCAGTACTTC. Its protein is CASSRTSGVYEQYF.

The chain employs TRBV7-2 and TRBJ2-1; 9 bases map to TRBD1. The CDR3 is made up of 15 amino acids. J was trimmed by 0 bases and V by 5 bases; bases with no gene match: 2. Germline V gene sequence: CDR1 SGHTA, CDR2 FQGNSA. The CDR3 loop reads CASSEDRGSYNEQFF. The CDR3 DNA is TGTGCCAGCAGCGAGGACAGGGGCTCCTACAATGAGCAGTTCTTC.

This chain joins TRBV5-4 and TRBJ2-1; TRBD2 matches 13 bases. In germline, CDR1 is SGHNT, CDR2 YYREEE (reference sequence). The V segment lost 4 bases and the J segment 7 bases; nucleotides outside the gene matches: 8. The CDR3 loop spans 16 amino acids. CDR3 loop: CASSRELAGGWNEQFF. CDR3 bases: TGTGCCAGCAGCCGTGAACTAGCGGGGGGGTGGAATGAGCAGTTCTTC.

This sequence joins TRBV18 and TRBJ2-3, with 12 bases fitting TRBD2. V dropped 3 bases and J dropped 2; count of bases not matched to a gene: 3. CDR3 length: 16 amino acids. Germline assignment: CDR1 KGHSH and CDR2 LQKENI. CDR3 amino acids: CASSPGLAGFTDTQYF. The CDR3, as DNA: TGTGCCAGCTCACCCGGACTAGCGGGATTCACAGATACGCAGTATTTT.

The chain is built from TRBV2 and TRBJ2-7, with TRBD1 matching over 8 bases. The CDR3 totals 15 residues. CDR1 and CDR2 from the germline V gene are SNHLY and FYNNEI. With 6 bases clipped from V and 3 bases from J, the junction kept 10 bases outside the gene matches. CDR3 DNA sequence: TGTGCCAGCAGACGGCCCCGGGACAGGCGCTACGAGCAGTACTTC. Its protein is CASRRPRDRRYEQYF.